The 21 T cell receptor beta chains below all came from one sample that was sequenced in a study of T cell responses to AZD1222 COVID-19 vaccine. Sequencing was performed with immunoSEQ multiplex PCR; in TCRdb, only in-frame clones are kept and a portion is missing. Among tens of thousands of clones listed, approximately 83% were seen once. Sequenced material: peripheral blood, taken on day 0 of AZD1222 vaccination. The receptor set was obtained from an adult in good health.

The chain carries TRBV10-3 and TRBJ2-1; 10 nucleotides agree with TRBD2. Germline CDR1 and CDR2: ENHRY and SYGVKD. The junction had 24 bases not matched to a gene; V was cut back by 3 bases and J by 7 bases. The CDR3 extends over 21 amino acids. CDR3 loop: CAISEQGSQVISGGPLNEQFF. In DNA form, the CDR3 reads TGTGCCATCAGTGAACAGGGTTCCCAAGTAATTAGCGGGGGGCCTTTAAATGAGCAGTTCTTC.

This chain joins TRBV5-5 and TRBJ1-1, with D possibly being TRBD1 (5 bases). V was trimmed by 2 bases and J by 7 bases, leaving 18 bases between them. The CDR3 covers 15 residues. Germline CDR1 and CDR2: SGHKS and YYEKEE (reference sequence). CDR3 region: CASSFRGRDVYEAFF. In DNA, the CDR3 is TGTGCCAGCAGCTTTAGGGGTAGGGACGTTTATGAAGCTTTCTTT.

The chain links TRBV6-5 to TRBJ1-4; 7 nucleotides align to TRBD1. This CDR3 is 15 amino acids long. Germline-derived CDR1 and CDR2 are MNHEY and SVGAGI. V lost 6 bases and J lost 0; bases outside the gene matches: 4. The CDR3 region is CASSYQGATNEKLFF. The CDR3 DNA sequence: TGTGCCAGCAGCTACCAGGGGGCAACTAATGAAAAACTGTTTTTT.

The V gene is TRBV2, the J gene TRBJ2-7, with D possibly TRBD1 on 6 matching bases. The V end lost 6 bases, the J end lost 7 bases, and 13 bases lay between the germline ends. CDR3 length: 12 amino acids. In germline, CDR1 is SNHLY, CDR2 FYNNEI. As DNA, the CDR3 is TGTGCCAGCAGAGGGGACACAAAGGAGCAGTACTTC. It yields the protein CASRGDTKEQYF.

The rearrangement links TRBV24-1 to TRBJ2-7, with D tentatively TRBD1 (6 bases). V was pared by 9 bases and J by 3 bases, with 17 bases between. This CDR3 spans 14 amino acids. Germline V gene lookup returns CDR1 KGHDR and CDR2 SFDVKD. CDR3 loop: CATFRGLMGYEQYF. In DNA, the CDR3 is TGTGCCACCTTCAGGGGATTGATGGGCTACGAGCAGTACTTC.

The CDR3 region has the DNA TGTGCCAGCAGTGAGGCGGGACAGATGAACACTGAAGCTTTCTTT. It codes for CASSEAGQMNTEAFF. V usage is TRBV6-1 and J usage is TRBJ1-1; 7 bases fit TRBD1. Germline V gene data show CDR1 as MNHNS and CDR2 as SASEGT. V lost 3 bases to trimming and J lost 0 bases; unmatched junction nucleotides: 4. CDR3 length: 15 residues.

The rearrangement uses TRBV7-3 and TRBJ2-2; D is uncertain. The germline V gene encodes CDR1 SGHTA and CDR2 FQGTGA. This CDR3 region has 15 residues. With 5 bases removed from V and 4 bases from J, the gap between germline ends came to 14 bases. The chain's CDR3 is CASSPFIVGTGELFF. The CDR3 DNA is TGTGCCAGCAGCCCCTTTATAGTTGGCACCGGGGAGCTGTTTTTT. The whole variable domain, filled in from reference TRBV7-3 and TRBJ2-2, reads GAGVSQTPSNKVTEKGKYVELRCDPISGHTALYWYRQSLGQGPEFLIYFQGTGAADDSGLPNDRFFAVRPEGSVSTLKIQRTERGDSAVYLCASSPFIVGTGELFFGEGSRLTVL.

This rearrangement joins TRBV19 to TRBJ2-7; D tentatively fits TRBD1 or TRBD2 (5 bases each). The germline CDR1 and CDR2 sequences are LNHDA and SQIVND (reference sequence). The CDR3 length is 14 residues. Trimming removed 0 bases from V and 2 bases from J, with 8 bases in between. CDR3: CASSIEGTAYEQYF. The DNA for the CDR3 is TGTGCCAGTAGTATAGAAGGGACGGCCTACGAGCAGTACTTC.

This rearrangement joins TRBV2 to TRBJ1-1, with D unresolved. The germline V gene encodes CDR1 SNHLY and CDR2 FYNNEI. The CDR3 consists of 15 residues. The ends were cut back, 6 bases at V and 2 bases at J, with 16 bases in the middle. Here the CDR3 DNA reads TGTGCCAGCAGCGGTCTAAACGTCGTAAACACTGAAGCTTTCTTT. It encodes CASSGLNVVNTEAFF.

As DNA, the CDR3 is TGTGCCAGCAGTTTAGAGCCAAGCTACACCGGGGAGCTGTTTTTT. Its translation is CASSLEPSYTGELFF. This chain connects TRBV6-5 to TRBJ2-2; D is unclear. Germline V CDR1 and CDR2: MNHEY, SVGAGI. This CDR3 is 15 amino acids long. Trimming left V 4 bases short and J 3 bases short, with 12 bases between.

This chain links TRBV30 with TRBJ1-5; no clear D gene. The V end was cut by 2 bases, the J end by 4 bases, with 9 bases between. This CDR3 contains 13 residues. Per the germline V gene, CDR1 is GTSNPN and CDR2 is SVGIG (reference sequence). The CDR3, as DNA: TGTGCCTGGAGTAAGACGTGGAATCAGCCCCAGCATTTT. The encoded protein is CAWSKTWNQPQHF.

This sequence joins TRBV28 and TRBJ2-7; TRBD1 matches at 8 bases. CDR3 length equals 17 residues. V shed 7 bases, J shed 4 bases, and the junction held 18 bases outside the gene matches. Per germline, CDR1 MDHEN and CDR2 SYDVKM. CDR3 in amino acids: CASTTLGETGVDYEQYF. CDR3 DNA sequence: TGTGCCAGCACCACCCTGGGGGAGACAGGGGTAGATTACGAGCAGTACTTC. The full variable domain, in which reference TRBV28 and TRBJ2-7 provide the parts outside the CDR3, is DVKVTQSSRYLVKRTGEKVFLECVQDMDHENMFWYRQDPGLGLRLIYFSYDVKMKEKGDIPEGYSVSREKKERFSLILESASTNQTSMYLCASTTLGETGVDYEQYFGPGTRLTVT.

This clone has a single count. The chain is built from TRBV30 and TRBJ1-2; D gene unclear. CDR1 is GTSNPN and CDR2 is SVGIG in the germline V gene (reference sequence). This CDR3 is built from 14 residues. The V end lost 0 bases, the J end lost 1 base, and 9 bases lay between the germline ends. CDR3 loop: CAWSVTRYNYGYTF. CDR3 nucleotide sequence: TGTGCCTGGAGTGTCACCCGATATAACTATGGCTACACCTTC. The complete variable domain, with remaining parts taken from reference TRBV30 and TRBJ1-2, reads SQTIHQWPATLVQPVGSPLSLECTVEGTSNPNLYWYRQAAGRGLQLLFYSVGIGQISSEVPQNLSASRPQDRQFILSSKKLLLSDSGFYLCAWSVTRYNYGYTFGSGTRLTVV.

CDR3: CASTVDLGEYEQYF. The CDR3 nucleotides read TGTGCCAGCACTGTGGACCTGGGGGAATACGAGCAGTACTTC. The chain combines TRBV6-5 with TRBJ2-7; D is tentatively TRBD1 or TRBD2 (5 bases each). Trimming shortened V by 7 bases and J by 4 bases, and 17 bases separated the two germline ends. This CDR3 spans 14 amino acids. CDR1 is MNHEY, CDR2 SVGAGI, per germline.

The chain links TRBV4-1 to TRBJ1-1; no clear D gene. CDR1 and CDR2 (germline): MGHRA, YSYEKL. CDR3 length equals 14 residues. Trimming removed 0 bases at V and 4 bases at J, with 9 bases between. CDR3: CASSQDVAATEAFF. The CDR3, as DNA: TGCGCCAGCAGCCAAGACGTTGCGGCCACTGAAGCTTTCTTT.

V is TRBV19 and J is TRBJ1-3; 7 bases match TRBD1. The CDR3 is 14 residues long. With 6 bases clipped from V and 0 bases from J, the junction kept 2 bases outside the gene matches. The germline gives CDR1 LNHDA, CDR2 SQIVND (reference sequence). CDR3 in amino acids: CASRTGASGNTIYF. The DNA of the CDR3 is TGTGCCAGTAGAACAGGGGCCTCTGGAAACACCATATATTTT.

V is TRBV9 and J is TRBJ1-5; a weak D match, TRBD1 (5 bases). V gave up 3 bases and J gave up 3 bases, with 7 bases separating them. The CDR3 contains 13 residues. Per germline, CDR1 SGDLS and CDR2 YYNGEE. The CDR3 sequence is CASSEGDNQPQHF. In DNA, the CDR3 is TGTGCCAGCAGCGAAGGGGACAATCAGCCCCAGCATTTT.

V usage is TRBV3-1 (or the pseudogene TRBV3-2) and J usage is TRBJ1-4; TRBD1 matches 9 bases. The CDR3 has 15 amino acids. V shed 0 bases, J shed 7 bases, and the junction held 3 bases outside the gene matches. From germline, CDR1 is LGHDT and CDR2 YNNKEL (reference sequence). DNA of the CDR3: TGTGCCAGCAGCCAAGAGGGGACAGGGTTTGAAAAACTGTTTTTT. It yields the protein CASSQEGTGFEKLFF.

The J gene is TRBJ2-7, the V gene TRBV10-3; unclear D gene. Germline-derived CDR1 and CDR2 are ENHRY and SYGVKD. The CDR3 runs 12 residues. V was cut by 8 bases and J by 3 bases, with 11 bases left in between. The CDR3, as DNA: TGTGCCATCGCGCCTACTTTCTACGAGCAGTACTTC. Amino acids: CAIAPTFYEQYF.

The genes are TRBV24-1 and TRBJ2-7, with 10 bases identical to TRBD1. After removal of 3 bases from V and 3 bases from J, the junction contained 4 bases not matched to a gene. The length of the CDR3 is 15 residues. Germline lookup yields CDR1 KGHDR and CDR2 SFDVKD. The CDR3, as DNA: TGTGCCACCAGTGATGGAAGGACAGGGGGCTACGAGCAGTACTTC. Its protein product is CATSDGRTGGYEQYF.

The J gene is TRBJ1-4, the V gene TRBV5-1, with D unclear. There are 13 residues in the CDR3. The V gene lost 1 base and the J gene lost 5 bases, with 6 bases spanning the gap. Germline-derived CDR1 and CDR2 are SGHRS and YFSETQ. This CDR3 reads CASSLSPNEKLFF. DNA for the CDR3: TGCGCCAGCAGCTTGTCCCCCAATGAAAAACTGTTTTTT.